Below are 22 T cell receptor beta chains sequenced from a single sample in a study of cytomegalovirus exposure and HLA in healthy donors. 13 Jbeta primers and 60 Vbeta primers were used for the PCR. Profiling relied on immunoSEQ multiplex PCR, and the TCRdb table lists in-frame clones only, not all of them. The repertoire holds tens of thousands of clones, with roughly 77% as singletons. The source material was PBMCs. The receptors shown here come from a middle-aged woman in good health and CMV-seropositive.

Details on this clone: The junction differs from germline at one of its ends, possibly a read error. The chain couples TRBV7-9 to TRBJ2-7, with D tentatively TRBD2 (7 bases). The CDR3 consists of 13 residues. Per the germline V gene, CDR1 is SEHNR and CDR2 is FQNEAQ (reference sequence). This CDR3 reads CSSSLGGEYEQYF. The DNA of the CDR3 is TGTTCCAGCAGCTTAGGGGGGGAGTACGAGCAGTACTTC. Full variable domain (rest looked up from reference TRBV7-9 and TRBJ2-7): DTGVSQNPRHKITKRGQNVTFRCDPISEHNRLYWYRQTLGQGPEFLTYFQNEAQLEKSRLLSDRFSAERPKGSFSTLEIQRTEQGDSAMYLCSSSLGGEYEQYFGPGTRLTVT.

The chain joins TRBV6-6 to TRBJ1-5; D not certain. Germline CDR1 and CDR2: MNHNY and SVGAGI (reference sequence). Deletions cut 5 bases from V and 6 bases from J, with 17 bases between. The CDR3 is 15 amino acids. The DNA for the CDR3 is TGTGCCAGCAGTCGCCAAGGAGAAGGTGGTCAGCCCCAGCATTTT. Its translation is CASSRQGEGGQPQHF.

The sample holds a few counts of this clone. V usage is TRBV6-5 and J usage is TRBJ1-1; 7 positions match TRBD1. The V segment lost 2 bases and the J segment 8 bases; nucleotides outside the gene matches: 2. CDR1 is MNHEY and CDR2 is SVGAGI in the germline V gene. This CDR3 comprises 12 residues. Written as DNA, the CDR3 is TGTGCCAGCAGTTACGGGACAGCGGAAGCTTTCTTT. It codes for CASSYGTAEAFF.

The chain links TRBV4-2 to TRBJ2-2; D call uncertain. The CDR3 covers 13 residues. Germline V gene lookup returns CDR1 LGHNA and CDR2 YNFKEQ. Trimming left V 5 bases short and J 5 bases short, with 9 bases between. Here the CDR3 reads CASSGGPTGELFF. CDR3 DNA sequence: TGTGCCAGCAGCGGTGGCCCGACCGGGGAGCTGTTTTTT.

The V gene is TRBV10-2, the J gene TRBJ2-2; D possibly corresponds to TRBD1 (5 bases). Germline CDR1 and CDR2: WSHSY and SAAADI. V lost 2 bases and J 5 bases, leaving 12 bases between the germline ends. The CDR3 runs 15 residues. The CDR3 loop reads CASSEARALTGELFF. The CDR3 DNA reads TGCGCCAGCAGTGAGGCCAGGGCTTTAACCGGGGAGCTGTTTTTT.

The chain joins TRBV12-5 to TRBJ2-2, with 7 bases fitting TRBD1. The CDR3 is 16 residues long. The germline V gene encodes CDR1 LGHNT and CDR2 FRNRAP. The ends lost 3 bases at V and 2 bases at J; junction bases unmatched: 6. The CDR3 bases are TGTGCTAGTGGTTTAAGGGACAGACTAAACACCGGGGAGCTGTTTTTT. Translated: CASGLRDRLNTGELFF.

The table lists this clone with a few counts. The CDR3 bases are TGTGCCAGCAGTTCGACGCCGCAGGGCAATCAGCCCCAGCATTTT. It is translated as CASSSTPQGNQPQHF. The chain couples TRBV11-2 to TRBJ1-5, with no clear D. The V gene's germline CDR1 is SGHAT and CDR2 FQNNGV. The CDR3 extends over 15 amino acids. V was trimmed by 6 bases and J by 2 bases, leaving 14 bases between them.

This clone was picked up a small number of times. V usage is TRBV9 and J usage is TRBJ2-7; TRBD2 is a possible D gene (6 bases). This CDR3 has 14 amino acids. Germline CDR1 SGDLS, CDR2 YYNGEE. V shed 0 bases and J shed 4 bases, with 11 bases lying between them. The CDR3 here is CASSVAGERYEQYF. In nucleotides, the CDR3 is TGTGCCAGCAGCGTAGCGGGGGAACGGTACGAGCAGTACTTC.

The CDR3, as DNA: TGTGCCAGCAGCTTATTCCAGGGTGAGGAGCTGTTTTTT. Its protein product is CASSLFQGEELFF. This chain links TRBV11-3 with TRBJ2-2, with D perhaps matching TRBD1 (5 bases). CDR1 is SGHNT and CDR2 is YENEEA in the germline V gene. V shed 2 bases and J shed 10 bases, with 11 bases lying between them. CDR3 length equals 13 residues.

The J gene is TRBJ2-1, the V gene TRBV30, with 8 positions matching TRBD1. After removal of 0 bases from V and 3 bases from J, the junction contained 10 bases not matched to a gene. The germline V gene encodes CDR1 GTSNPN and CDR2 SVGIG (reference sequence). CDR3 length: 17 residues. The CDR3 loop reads CAWSVPPWTGNYNEQFF. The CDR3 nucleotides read TGTGCCTGGAGTGTGCCCCCCTGGACAGGGAACTACAATGAGCAGTTCTTC.

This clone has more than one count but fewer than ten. This CDR3 is CASSHPDRSEKLFF. CDR3 nucleotide sequence: TGTGCCAGCAGCCACCCAGACAGGAGTGAAAAACTGTTTTTT. The chain carries TRBV5-6 and TRBJ1-4, with TRBD1 as a possible D gene (6 bases). The CDR3 has 14 amino acids. V lost 4 bases and J 7 bases, leaving 14 bases between the germline ends. Germline V gene data show CDR1 as SGHDT and CDR2 as YYEEEE.

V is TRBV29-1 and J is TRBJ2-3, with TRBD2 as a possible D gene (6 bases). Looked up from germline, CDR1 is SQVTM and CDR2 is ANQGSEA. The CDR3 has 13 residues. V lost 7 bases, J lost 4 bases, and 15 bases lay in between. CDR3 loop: CSAGLPRSDTQYF. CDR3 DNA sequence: TGCAGCGCCGGACTACCAAGATCAGATACGCAGTATTTT.

The CDR3 loop is CASTYHPTGTERYEQYF. The CDR3, as DNA: TGCGCCAGCACCTATCACCCGACCGGGACAGAACGCTACGAGCAGTACTTC. The V call is TRBV5-1, the J call TRBJ2-7; the match to TRBD1 covers 7 bases. The V and J ends lost 6 bases and 3 bases, in that order; junction bases with no gene match: 18. Germline values: CDR1 SGHRS, CDR2 YFSETQ. The CDR3 covers 17 residues. The full variable domain, rest sourced from reference TRBV5-1 and TRBJ2-7, is KAGVTQTPRYLIKTRGQQVTLSCSPISGHRSVSWYQQTPGQGLQFLFEYFSETQRNKGNFPGRFSGRQFSNSRSEMNVSTLELGDSALYLCASTYHPTGTERYEQYFGPGTRLTVT.

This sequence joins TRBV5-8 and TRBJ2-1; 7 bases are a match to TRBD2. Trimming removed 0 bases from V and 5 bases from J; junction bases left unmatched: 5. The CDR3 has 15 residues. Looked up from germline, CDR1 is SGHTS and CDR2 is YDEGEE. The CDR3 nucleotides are TGTGCCAGCAGCTTGGAATGGGGGGGAAACAATGAGCAGTTCTTC. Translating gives CASSLEWGGNNEQFF.

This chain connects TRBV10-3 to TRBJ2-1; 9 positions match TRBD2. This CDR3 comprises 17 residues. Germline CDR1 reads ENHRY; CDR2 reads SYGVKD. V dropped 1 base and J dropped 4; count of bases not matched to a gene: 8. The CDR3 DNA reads TGTGCCATCAGTGAGTTAGTAGGTAGCGGGGGTTACAATGAGCAGTTCTTC. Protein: CAISELVGSGGYNEQFF.

As DNA, the CDR3 is TGTGCCAGCAGTCCTCAGGGATCCCGTGGCTACACCTTC. It is translated as CASSPQGSRGYTF. This chain connects TRBV25-1 to TRBJ1-2, with D possibly matching TRBD1 (5 bases). V lost 5 bases to trimming and J lost 7 bases, with 14 bases between them. The CDR3 extends over 13 amino acids. CDR1 MGHDK and CDR2 SYGVNS come from the germline V gene.

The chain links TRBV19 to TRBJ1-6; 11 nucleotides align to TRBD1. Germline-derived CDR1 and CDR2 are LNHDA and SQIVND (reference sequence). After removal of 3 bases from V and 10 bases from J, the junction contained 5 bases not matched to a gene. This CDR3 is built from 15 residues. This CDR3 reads CASSIIGQGASPLHF. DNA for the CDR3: TGTGCCAGTAGTATTATCGGACAGGGGGCGTCACCCCTCCACTTT. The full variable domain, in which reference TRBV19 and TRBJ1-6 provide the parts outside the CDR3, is DGGITQSPKYLFRKEGQNVTLSCEQNLNHDAMYWYRQDPGQGLRLIYYSQIVNDFQKGDIAEGYSVSREKKESFPLTVTSAQKNPTAFYLCASSIIGQGASPLHFGNGTRLTVT.

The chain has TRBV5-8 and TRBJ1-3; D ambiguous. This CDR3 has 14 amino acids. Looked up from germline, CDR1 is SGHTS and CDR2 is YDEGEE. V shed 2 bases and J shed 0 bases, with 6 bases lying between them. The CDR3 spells CASSLTTSGNTIYF. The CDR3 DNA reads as TGTGCCAGCAGCTTAACTACCTCTGGAAACACCATATATTTT.

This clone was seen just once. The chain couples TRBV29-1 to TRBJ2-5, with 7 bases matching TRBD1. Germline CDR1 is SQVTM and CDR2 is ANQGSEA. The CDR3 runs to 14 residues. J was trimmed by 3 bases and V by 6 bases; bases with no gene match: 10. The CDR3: CSVDTGDVKETQYF. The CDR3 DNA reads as TGCAGCGTCGATACAGGGGATGTAAAAGAGACCCAGTACTTC.

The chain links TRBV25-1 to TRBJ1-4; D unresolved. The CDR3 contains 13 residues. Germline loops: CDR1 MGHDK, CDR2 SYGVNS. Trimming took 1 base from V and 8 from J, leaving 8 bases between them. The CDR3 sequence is CASSEWSEEKLFF. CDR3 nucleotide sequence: TGTGCCAGCAGTGAATGGTCGGAGGAAAAACTGTTTTTT. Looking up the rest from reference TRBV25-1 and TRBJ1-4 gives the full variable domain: EADIYQTPRYLVIGTGKKITLECSQTMGHDKMYWYQQDPGMELHLIHYSYGVNSTEKGDLSSESTVSRIRTEHFPLTLESARPSHTSQYLCASSEWSEEKLFFGSGTQLSVL.

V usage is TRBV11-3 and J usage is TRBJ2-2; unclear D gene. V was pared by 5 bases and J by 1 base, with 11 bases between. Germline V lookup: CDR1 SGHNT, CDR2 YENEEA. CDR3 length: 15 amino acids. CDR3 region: CASSPGLGNTGELFF. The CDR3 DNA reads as TGTGCCAGCAGCCCCGGGTTGGGGAACACCGGGGAGCTGTTTTTT.

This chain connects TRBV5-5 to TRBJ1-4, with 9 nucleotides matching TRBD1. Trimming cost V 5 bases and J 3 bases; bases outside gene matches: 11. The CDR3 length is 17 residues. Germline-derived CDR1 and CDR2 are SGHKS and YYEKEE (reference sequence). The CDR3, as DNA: TGTGCCAGCAGTCAAAACCGGGACAGGGTGGCTAATGAAAAACTGTTTTTT. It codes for CASSQNRDRVANEKLFF.